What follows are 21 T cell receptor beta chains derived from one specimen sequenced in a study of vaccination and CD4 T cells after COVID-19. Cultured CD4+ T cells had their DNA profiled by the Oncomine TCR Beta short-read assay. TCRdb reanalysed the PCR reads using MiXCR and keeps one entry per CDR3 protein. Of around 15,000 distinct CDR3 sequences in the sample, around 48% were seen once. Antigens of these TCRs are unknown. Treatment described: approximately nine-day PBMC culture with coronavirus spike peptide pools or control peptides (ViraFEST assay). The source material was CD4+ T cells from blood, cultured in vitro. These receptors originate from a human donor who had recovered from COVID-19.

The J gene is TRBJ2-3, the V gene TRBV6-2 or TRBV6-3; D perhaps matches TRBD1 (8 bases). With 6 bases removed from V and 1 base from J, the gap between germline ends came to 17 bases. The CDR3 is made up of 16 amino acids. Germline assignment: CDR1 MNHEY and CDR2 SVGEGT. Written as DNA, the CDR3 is TGTGCCAGCAGAGACTCACAGGGGGGGGGCACAGATACGCAGTATTTT. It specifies CASRDSQGGGTDTQYF.

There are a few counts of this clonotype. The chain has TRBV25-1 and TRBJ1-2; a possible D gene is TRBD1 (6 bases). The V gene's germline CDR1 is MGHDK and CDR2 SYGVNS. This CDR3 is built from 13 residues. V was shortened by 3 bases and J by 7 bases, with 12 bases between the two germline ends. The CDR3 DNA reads TGTGCCAGCAGTGAGCGCGGGGGGGCTGGCTACACCTTC. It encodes CASSERGGAGYTF.

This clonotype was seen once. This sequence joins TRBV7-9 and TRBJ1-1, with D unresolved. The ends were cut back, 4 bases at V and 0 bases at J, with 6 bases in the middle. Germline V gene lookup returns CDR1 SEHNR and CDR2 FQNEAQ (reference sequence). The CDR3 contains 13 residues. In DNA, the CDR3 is TGTGCCAGCAGCTCGGCCCTGAACACTGAAGCTTTCTTT. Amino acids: CASSSALNTEAFF.

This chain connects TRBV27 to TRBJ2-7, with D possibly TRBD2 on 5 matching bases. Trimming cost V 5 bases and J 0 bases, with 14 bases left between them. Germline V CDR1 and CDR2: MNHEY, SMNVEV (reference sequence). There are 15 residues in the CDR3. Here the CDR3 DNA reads TGTGCCAGCAGTAGCTTCGCGGGTGCCTCCTACGAGCAGTACTTC. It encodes CASSSFAGASYEQYF.

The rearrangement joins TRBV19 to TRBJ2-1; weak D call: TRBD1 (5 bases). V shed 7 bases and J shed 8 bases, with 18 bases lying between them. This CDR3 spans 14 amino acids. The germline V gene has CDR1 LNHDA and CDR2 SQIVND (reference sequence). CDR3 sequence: CASNRGHSSDEQFF. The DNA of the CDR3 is TGTGCCAGTAACCGAGGACACTCATCGGATGAGCAGTTCTTC.

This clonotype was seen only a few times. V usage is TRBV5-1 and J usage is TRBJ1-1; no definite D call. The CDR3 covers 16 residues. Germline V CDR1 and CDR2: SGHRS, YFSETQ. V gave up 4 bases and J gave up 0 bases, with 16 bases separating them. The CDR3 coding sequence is TGCGCCAGCAGCCCGGGCGCAGGACGAATGAACACTGAAGCTTTCTTT. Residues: CASSPGAGRMNTEAFF.

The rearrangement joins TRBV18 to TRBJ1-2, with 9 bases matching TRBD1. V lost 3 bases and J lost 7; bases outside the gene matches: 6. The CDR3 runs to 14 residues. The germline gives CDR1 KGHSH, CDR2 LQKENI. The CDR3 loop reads CASSPDRGSGGYTF. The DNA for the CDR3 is TGTGCCAGCTCACCCGACAGGGGGAGTGGTGGCTACACCTTC.

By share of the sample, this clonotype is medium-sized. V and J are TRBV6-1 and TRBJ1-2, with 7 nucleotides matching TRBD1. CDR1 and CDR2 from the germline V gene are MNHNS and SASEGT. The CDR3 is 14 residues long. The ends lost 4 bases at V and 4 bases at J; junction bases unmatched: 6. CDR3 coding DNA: TGTGCCAGCAGTGCTGACAGGGCGCCCTATGGCTACACCTTC. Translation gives CASSADRAPYGYTF.

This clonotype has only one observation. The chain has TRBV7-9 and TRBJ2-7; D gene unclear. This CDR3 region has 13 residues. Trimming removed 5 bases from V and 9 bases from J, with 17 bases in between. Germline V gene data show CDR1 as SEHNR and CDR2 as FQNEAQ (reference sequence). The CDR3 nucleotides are TGTGCCAGCAGCACAGCCGGGCTCCCTTGGCAGTACTTC. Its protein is CASSTAGLPWQYF. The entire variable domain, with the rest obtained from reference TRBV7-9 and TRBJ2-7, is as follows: DTGVSQNPRHKITKRGQNVTFRCDPISEHNRLYWYRQTLGQGPEFLTYFQNEAQLEKSRLLSDRFSAERPKGSFSTLEIQRTEQGDSAMYLCASSTAGLPWQYFGPGTRLTVT.

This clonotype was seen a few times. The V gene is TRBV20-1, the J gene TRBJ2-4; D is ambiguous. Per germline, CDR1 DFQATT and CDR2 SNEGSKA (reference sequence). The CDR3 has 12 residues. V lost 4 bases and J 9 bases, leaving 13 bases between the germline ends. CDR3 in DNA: TGCAGTGCTAAACAACCTCCCCTCATTCAGTACTTC. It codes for CSAKQPPLIQYF.

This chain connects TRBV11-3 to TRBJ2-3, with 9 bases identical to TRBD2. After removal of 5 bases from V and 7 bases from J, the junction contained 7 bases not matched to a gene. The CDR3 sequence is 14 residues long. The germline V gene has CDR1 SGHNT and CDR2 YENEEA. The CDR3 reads CASSVRLAAHTQYF. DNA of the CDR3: TGTGCCAGCAGCGTACGACTAGCGGCTCATACGCAGTATTTT.

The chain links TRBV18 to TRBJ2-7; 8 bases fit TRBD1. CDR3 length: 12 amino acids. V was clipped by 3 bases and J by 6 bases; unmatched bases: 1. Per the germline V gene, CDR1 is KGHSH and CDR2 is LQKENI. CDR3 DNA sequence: TGTGCCAGCTCACCCCAGGGGGCCGAGCAGTACTTC. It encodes CASSPQGAEQYF.

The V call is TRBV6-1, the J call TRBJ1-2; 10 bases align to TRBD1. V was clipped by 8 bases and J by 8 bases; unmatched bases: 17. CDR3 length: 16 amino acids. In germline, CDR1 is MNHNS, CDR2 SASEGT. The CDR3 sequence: CASLPPFGTGDSGYTF. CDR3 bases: TGTGCCAGCCTACCTCCCTTTGGGACAGGGGATTCGGGCTACACCTTC.

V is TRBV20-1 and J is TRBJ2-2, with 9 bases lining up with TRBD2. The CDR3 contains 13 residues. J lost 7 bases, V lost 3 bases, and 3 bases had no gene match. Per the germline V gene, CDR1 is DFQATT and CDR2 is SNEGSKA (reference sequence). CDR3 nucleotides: TGCAGTGCTAGGGCGGGAGGGGTCGGGGAGCTGTTTTTT. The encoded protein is CSARAGGVGELFF.

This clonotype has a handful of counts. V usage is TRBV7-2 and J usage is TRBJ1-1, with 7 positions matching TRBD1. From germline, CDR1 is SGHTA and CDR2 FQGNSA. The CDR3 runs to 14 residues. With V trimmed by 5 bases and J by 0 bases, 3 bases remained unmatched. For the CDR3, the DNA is TGTGCCAGCAGCGTGGGACAGATGAACACTGAAGCTTTCTTT. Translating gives CASSVGQMNTEAFF. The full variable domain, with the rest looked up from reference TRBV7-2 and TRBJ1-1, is GAGVSQSPSNKVTEKGKDVELRCDPISGHTALYWYRQSLGQGLEFLIYFQGNSAPDKSGLPSDRFSAERTGGSVSTLTIQRTQQEDSAVYLCASSVGQMNTEAFFGQGTRLTVV.

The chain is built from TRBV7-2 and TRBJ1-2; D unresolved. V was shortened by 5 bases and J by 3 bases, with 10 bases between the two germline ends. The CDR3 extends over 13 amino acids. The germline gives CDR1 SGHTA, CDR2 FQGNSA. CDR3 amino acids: CASSPTRDYGYTF. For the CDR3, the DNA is TGTGCCAGCAGCCCTACAAGGGACTATGGCTACACCTTC.

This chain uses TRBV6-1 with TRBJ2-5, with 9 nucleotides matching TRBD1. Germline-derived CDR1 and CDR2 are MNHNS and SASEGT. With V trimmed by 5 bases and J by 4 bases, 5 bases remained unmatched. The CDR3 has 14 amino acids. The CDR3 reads CASSKQGAGETQYF. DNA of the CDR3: TGTGCCAGCAGTAAACAGGGGGCGGGAGAGACCCAGTACTTC.

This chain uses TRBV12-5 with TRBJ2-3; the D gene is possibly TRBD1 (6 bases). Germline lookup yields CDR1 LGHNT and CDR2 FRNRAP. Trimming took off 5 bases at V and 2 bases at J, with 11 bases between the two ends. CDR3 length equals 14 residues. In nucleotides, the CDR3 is TGTGCTAGTGGTAAAGGGGGTCCCACAGATACGCAGTATTTT. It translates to CASGKGGPTDTQYF.

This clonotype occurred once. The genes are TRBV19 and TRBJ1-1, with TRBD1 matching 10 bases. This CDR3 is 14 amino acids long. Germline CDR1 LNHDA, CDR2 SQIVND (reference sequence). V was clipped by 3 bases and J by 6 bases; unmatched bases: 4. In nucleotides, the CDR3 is TGTGCCAGTAGTATGGGACAGGGGACCCCTGAAGCTTTCTTT. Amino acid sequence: CASSMGQGTPEAFF. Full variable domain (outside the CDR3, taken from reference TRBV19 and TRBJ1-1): DGGITQSPKYLFRKEGQNVTLSCEQNLNHDAMYWYRQDPGQGLRLIYYSQIVNDFQKGDIAEGYSVSREKKESFPLTVTSAQKNPTAFYLCASSMGQGTPEAFFGQGTRLTVV.

The CDR3 region is CSAVQGQGAYEQYF. In DNA, the CDR3 is TGCAGTGCTGTCCAGGGACAGGGGGCCTACGAGCAGTACTTC. This sequence joins TRBV20-1 and TRBJ2-7; 11 bases match TRBD1. The V segment lost 5 bases and the J segment 2 bases; nucleotides outside the gene matches: 5. This CDR3 has 14 amino acids. CDR1 DFQATT and CDR2 SNEGSKA come from the germline V gene (reference sequence).

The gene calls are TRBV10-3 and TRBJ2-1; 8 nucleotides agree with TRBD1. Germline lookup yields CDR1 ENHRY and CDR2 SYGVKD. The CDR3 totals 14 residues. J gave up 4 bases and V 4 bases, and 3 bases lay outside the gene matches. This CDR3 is CAISGYRGYNEQFF. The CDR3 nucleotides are TGTGCCATCAGTGGTTACAGGGGGTACAATGAGCAGTTCTTC.